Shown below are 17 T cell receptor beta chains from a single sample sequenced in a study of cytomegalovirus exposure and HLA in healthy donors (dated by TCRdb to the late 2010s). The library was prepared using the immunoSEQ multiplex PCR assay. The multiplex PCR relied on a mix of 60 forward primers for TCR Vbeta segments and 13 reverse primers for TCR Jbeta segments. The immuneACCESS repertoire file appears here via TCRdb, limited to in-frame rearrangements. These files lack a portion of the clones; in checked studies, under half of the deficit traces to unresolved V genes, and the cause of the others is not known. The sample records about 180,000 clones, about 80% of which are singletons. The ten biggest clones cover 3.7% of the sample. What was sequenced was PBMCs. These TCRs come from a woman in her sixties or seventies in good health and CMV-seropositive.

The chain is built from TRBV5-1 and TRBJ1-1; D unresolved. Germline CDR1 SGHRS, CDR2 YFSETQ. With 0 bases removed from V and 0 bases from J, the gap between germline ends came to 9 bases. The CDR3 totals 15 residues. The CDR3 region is CASSLELGMNTEAFF. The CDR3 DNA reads TGCGCCAGCAGCTTGGAACTAGGAATGAACACTGAAGCTTTCTTT.

The CDR3 bases are TGTGCCAGCAGTTTACCTACGGGGGGCGGACTGCCGCAGTACTTC. Amino acid sequence: CASSLPTGGGLPQYF. This chain uses TRBV28 with TRBJ2-7; D is possibly TRBD2 (7 bases). V lost 2 bases and J lost 9, with 20 bases in between. Germline V lookup: CDR1 MDHEN, CDR2 SYDVKM. The CDR3 extends over 15 amino acids.

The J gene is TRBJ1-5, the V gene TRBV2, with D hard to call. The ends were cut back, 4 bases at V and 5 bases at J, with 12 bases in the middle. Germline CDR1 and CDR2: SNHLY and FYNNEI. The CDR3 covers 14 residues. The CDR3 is CASSGGTADQPQHF. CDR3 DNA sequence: TGTGCCAGCAGTGGAGGTACGGCTGATCAGCCCCAGCATTTT. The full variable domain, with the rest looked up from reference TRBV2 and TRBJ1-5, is EPEVTQTPSHQVTQMGQEVILRCVPISNHLYFYWYRQILGQKVEFLVSFYNNEISEKSEIFDDQFSVERPDGSNFTLKIRSTKLEDSAMYFCASSGGTADQPQHFGDGTRLSIL.

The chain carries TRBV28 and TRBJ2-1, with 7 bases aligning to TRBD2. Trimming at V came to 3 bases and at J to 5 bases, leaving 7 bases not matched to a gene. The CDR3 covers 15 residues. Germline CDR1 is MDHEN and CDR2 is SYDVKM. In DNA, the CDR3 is TGTGCCAGCAGTTTCGGGGGGAGCGGGGACAATGAGCAGTTCTTC. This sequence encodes CASSFGGSGDNEQFF.

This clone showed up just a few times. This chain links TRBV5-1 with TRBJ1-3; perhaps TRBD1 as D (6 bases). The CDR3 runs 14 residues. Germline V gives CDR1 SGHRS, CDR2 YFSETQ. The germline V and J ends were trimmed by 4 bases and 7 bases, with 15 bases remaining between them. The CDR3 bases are TGCGCCAGCAGCAATACAGGGCCCTGGAACACCATATATTTT. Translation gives CASSNTGPWNTIYF.

CDR3 bases: TGCGCCAGCAGCTTCGCAGGGTTCCCAGATACGCAGTATTTT. Residues: CASSFAGFPDTQYF. This chain connects TRBV5-1 to TRBJ2-3, with D perhaps matching TRBD1 (5 bases). The CDR3 contains 14 residues. Trimming stripped 2 bases from V and 4 bases from J, with 11 bases between. Germline CDR1 reads SGHRS; CDR2 reads YFSETQ. The variable domain in full, with the rest retrieved from reference TRBV5-1 and TRBJ2-3, is KAGVTQTPRYLIKTRGQQVTLSCSPISGHRSVSWYQQTPGQGLQFLFEYFSETQRNKGNFPGRFSGRQFSNSRSEMNVSTLELGDSALYLCASSFAGFPDTQYFGPGTRLTVL.

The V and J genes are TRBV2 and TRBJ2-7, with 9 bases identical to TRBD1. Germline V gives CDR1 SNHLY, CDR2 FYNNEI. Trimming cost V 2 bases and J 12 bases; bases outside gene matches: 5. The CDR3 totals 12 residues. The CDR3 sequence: CASSESRQGGYF. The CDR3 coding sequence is TGTGCCAGCAGTGAATCCAGACAGGGGGGGTACTTC. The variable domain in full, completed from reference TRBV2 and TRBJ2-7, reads EPEVTQTPSHQVTQMGQEVILRCVPISNHLYFYWYRQILGQKVEFLVSFYNNEISEKSEIFDDQFSVERPDGSNFTLKIRSTKLEDSAMYFCASSESRQGGYFGPGTRLTVT.

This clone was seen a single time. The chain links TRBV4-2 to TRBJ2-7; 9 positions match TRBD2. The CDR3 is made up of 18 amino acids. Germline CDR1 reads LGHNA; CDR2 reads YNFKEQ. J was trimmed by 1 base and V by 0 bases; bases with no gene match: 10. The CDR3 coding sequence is TGTGCCAGCAGCCAAGATCGGAGTAGCGGGAGTGTTTCCTACGAGCAGTACTTC. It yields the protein CASSQDRSSGSVSYEQYF.

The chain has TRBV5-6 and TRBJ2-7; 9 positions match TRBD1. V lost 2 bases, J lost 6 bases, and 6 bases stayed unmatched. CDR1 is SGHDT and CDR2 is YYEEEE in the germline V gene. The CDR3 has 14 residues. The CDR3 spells CASSFGGTGLEQYF. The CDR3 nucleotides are TGTGCCAGCAGCTTTGGCGGGACAGGGCTCGAGCAGTACTTC. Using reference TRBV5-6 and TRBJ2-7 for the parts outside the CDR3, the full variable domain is DAGVTQSPTHLIKTRGQQVTLRCSPKSGHDTVSWYQQALGQGPQFIFQYYEEEERQRGNFPDRFSGHQFPNYSSELNVNALLLGDSALYLCASSFGGTGLEQYFGPGTRLTVT.

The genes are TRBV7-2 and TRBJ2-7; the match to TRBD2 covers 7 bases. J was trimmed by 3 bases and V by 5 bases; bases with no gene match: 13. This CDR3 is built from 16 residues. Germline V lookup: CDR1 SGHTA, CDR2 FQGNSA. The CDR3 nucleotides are TGTGCCAGCAGCCCCGGGGGGAGGAGCGGAAACTACGAGCAGTACTTC. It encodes CASSPGGRSGNYEQYF. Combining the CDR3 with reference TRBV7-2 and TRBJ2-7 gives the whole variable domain GAGVSQSPSNKVTEKGKDVELRCDPISGHTALYWYRQSLGQGLEFLIYFQGNSAPDKSGLPSDRFSAERTGGSVSTLTIQRTQQEDSAVYLCASSPGGRSGNYEQYFGPGTRLTVT.

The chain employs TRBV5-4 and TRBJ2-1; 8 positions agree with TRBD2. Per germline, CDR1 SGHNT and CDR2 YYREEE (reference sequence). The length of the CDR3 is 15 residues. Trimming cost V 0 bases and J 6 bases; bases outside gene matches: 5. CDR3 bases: TGTGCCAGCAGCTTGGGAGCGGGGGCACGCAATGAGCAGTTCTTC. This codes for CASSLGAGARNEQFF.

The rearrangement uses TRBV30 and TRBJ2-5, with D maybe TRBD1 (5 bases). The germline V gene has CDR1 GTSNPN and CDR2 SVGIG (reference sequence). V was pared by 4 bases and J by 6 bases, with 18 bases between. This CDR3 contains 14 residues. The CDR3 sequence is CAWKGQESMKTQYF. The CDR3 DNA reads TGTGCCTGGAAAGGACAAGAAAGTATGAAGACCCAGTACTTC.

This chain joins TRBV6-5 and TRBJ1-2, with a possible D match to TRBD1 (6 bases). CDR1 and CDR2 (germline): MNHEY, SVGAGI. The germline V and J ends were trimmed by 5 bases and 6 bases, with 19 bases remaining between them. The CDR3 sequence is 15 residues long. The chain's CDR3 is CASSPYRESINGYTF. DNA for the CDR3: TGTGCCAGCAGTCCTTACAGGGAGAGTATTAATGGCTACACCTTC.

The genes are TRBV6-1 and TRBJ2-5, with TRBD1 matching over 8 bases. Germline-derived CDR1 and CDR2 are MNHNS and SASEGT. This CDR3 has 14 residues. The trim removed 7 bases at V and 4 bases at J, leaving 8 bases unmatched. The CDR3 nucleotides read TGTGCCAGCATCACACAGGGGGGCCGAGAGACCCAGTACTTC. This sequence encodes CASITQGGRETQYF.

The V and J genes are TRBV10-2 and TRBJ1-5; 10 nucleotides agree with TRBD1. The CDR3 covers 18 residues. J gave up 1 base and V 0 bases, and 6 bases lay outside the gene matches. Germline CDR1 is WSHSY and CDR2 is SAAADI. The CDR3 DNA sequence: TGCGCCAGCAGTGAGTCGATTGGGACAGGGGTGAGCAATCAGCCCCAGCATTTT. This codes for CASSESIGTGVSNQPQHF.

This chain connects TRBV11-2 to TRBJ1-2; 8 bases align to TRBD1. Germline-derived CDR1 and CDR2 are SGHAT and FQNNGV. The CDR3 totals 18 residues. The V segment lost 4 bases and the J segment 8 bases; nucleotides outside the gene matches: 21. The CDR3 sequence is CASSSSGTGDRTLGGYTF. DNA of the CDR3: TGTGCCAGCAGCTCATCCGGAACGGGGGACAGGACACTGGGGGGCTACACCTTC. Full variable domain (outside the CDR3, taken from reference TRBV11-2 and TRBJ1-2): EAGVAQSPRYKIIEKRQSVAFWCNPISGHATLYWYQQILGQGPKLLIQFQNNGVVDDSQLPKDRFSAERLKGVDSTLKIQPAKLEDSAVYLCASSSSGTGDRTLGGYTFGSGTRLTVV.

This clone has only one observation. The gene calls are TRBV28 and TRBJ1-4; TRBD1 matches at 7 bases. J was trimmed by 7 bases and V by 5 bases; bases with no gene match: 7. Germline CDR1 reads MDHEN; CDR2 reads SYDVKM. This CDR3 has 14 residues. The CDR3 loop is CASSLPQGGEKLFF. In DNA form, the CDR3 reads TGTGCCAGCAGTCTCCCCCAGGGGGGTGAAAAACTGTTTTTT.